The next 9 T cell receptor beta chains were all read from a single sample in a study of T cells after yellow fever vaccination. TCRdb re-analysed the 5' RACE reads in MiXCR, keeping a single row per CDR3 protein. The top ten hold 14% of the sample, which has roughly 500,000 distinct CDR3 sequences, around 21% seen once. The sample in question was PBMCs, obtained 15 days after the yellow fever booster vaccination. Receptors originate from a man aged 25-45 years who received the YFV17D yellow fever vaccine.

This clonotype has ten or more counts. As DNA, the CDR3 is TGTGCCAGCAGCTCAAGCGCCAGGGTGACAGATACGCAGTATTTT. This gives the protein CASSSSARVTDTQYF. The V and J genes are TRBV5-5 and TRBJ2-3; D might be TRBD1 (5 bases). Germline assignment: CDR1 SGHKS and CDR2 YYEKEE (reference sequence). The CDR3 length is 15 residues. V was pared by 3 bases and J by 3 bases, with 14 bases between.

This clonotype has more than one count but fewer than ten. This chain joins TRBV29-1 and TRBJ2-7; 8 positions match TRBD1. The length of the CDR3 is 14 residues. Germline V gives CDR1 SQVTM, CDR2 ANQGSEA. After removal of 6 bases from V and 2 bases from J, the junction contained 9 bases not matched to a gene. The CDR3 DNA sequence: TGCAGCGTGGCCGACAGGGGAGATCCCTACGAGCAGTACTTC. Residues: CSVADRGDPYEQYF.

J is TRBJ2-5 and V is TRBV20-1, with TRBD2 identical over 10 bases. CDR3 size: 13 residues. V lost 7 bases and J lost 2; bases outside the gene matches: 4. Germline CDR1 DFQATT, CDR2 SNEGSKA (reference sequence). This CDR3 reads CSVPGLAQETQYF. DNA of the CDR3: TGCAGTGTCCCGGGACTAGCGCAAGAGACCCAGTACTTC.

V and J are TRBV27 and TRBJ2-3; D gene ambiguous. The CDR3 spans 13 residues. Trimming took 10 bases from V and 0 from J, leaving 11 bases between them. Germline CDR1 MNHEY, CDR2 SMNVEV (reference sequence). DNA of the CDR3: TGTGCCACCTCGCATCAGAGCACAGATACGCAGTATTTT. Amino acids: CATSHQSTDTQYF.

V and J are TRBV6-1 and TRBJ1-5; D uncertain. This CDR3 has 14 amino acids. Germline lookup yields CDR1 MNHNS and CDR2 SASEGT. Between the trimmed V and J ends, which lost 1 base and 2 bases, there was a span of 6 bases. The CDR3 nucleotides are TGTGCCAGCAGTGAAGGACGGCGCAATCAGCCCCAGCATTTT. Translation gives CASSEGRRNQPQHF.

This clonotype occurred many times. The genes are TRBV28 and TRBJ2-3, with TRBD1 matching 8 bases. There are 15 residues in the CDR3. The ends lost 4 bases at V and 6 bases at J; junction bases unmatched: 9. The germline CDR1 and CDR2 sequences are MDHEN and SYDVKM. CDR3 in DNA: TGTGCCAGCAGTTCGGACAGGGCCCAAGTTGATACGCAGTATTTT. This translates into CASSSDRAQVDTQYF. Complete variable domain (other parts from reference TRBV28 and TRBJ2-3): DVKVTQSSRYLVKRTGEKVFLECVQDMDHENMFWYRQDPGLGLRLIYFSYDVKMKEKGDIPEGYSVSREKKERFSLILESASTNQTSMYLCASSSDRAQVDTQYFGPGTRLTVL.

The V and J genes are TRBV7-8 and TRBJ2-7, with 7 positions matching TRBD1. CDR3 length: 18 residues. CDR1 is SGHVS, CDR2 FQNEAQ, per germline. V was pared by 0 bases and J by 1 base, with 12 bases of the junction left unmatched. CDR3 sequence reads: CASSLAPISRTGSYEQYF. The CDR3 DNA reads as TGTGCCAGCAGCTTAGCGCCGATCTCCAGGACAGGTTCCTACGAGCAGTACTTC.

This clonotype has a handful of counts. The genes are TRBV2 and TRBJ2-7, with TRBD2 identical over 7 bases. With 8 bases clipped from V and 1 base from J, the junction kept 2 bases outside the gene matches. CDR1 is SNHLY and CDR2 is FYNNEI in the germline V gene. CDR3 length: 12 residues. CDR3 sequence: CASREVSYEQYF. CDR3 DNA sequence: TGTGCCAGCCGGGAGGTGTCCTACGAGCAGTACTTC.

The V call is TRBV6-2 or TRBV6-3, the J call TRBJ2-7; D could derive from TRBD1 or TRBD2 (5 bases each). The CDR3 covers 12 residues. The V end was cut by 9 bases, the J end by 0 bases, with 9 bases between. In germline, CDR1 is MNHEY, CDR2 SVGEGT. Here the CDR3 reads CASRDDSYEQYF. The CDR3, as DNA: TGTGCCAGTCGGGACGACTCCTACGAGCAGTACTTC.